The sequence of this T cell receptor beta chain was determined in a study of T cells in Graves' hyperthyroidism and ophthalmopathy. With a duration under 2 months, the hyperthyroidism was newly diagnosed in patients aged 18 to 65. RNA transcripts gave rise to amplified TCR beta CDR3 regions. The primer set for the first-round RT-PCR of the TCR CDR3 was HTBI. TCRdb itself ran the multiplex PCR reads through MiXCR, one entry per CDR3 protein. The sample has some 740,000 distinct CDR3 sequences; 14% are singletons. The receptor was isolated from a woman between 18 and 29 years old with Graves' hyperthyroidism. Sample: blood.

For the CDR3, the DNA is TGTGCCAGCAGCTTAGAAACAGGGGGCGCGTCGTACGAGCAGTACTTC. Its translation is CASSLETGGASYEQYF. The gene calls are TRBV7-6 and TRBJ2-7; TRBD1 aligns across 9 bases. V shed 1 base and J 4 bases; nucleotides not matched to a gene: 8. Germline loops: CDR1 SGHVS, CDR2 FNYEAQ. The CDR3 has 16 amino acids.